This TCR beta chain was identified during a study of blood T cells in healthy people across ages. Using a J-beta primer mix together with a sample-barcoded 5' primer, a second PCR was run for about 7 to 12 cycles. Via MiXCR, TCRdb re-called the 5' RACE reads, giving one row per CDR3 protein. The table has fewer than 900,000 distinct CDR3 sequences, around 36% seen once. This clonotype was observed a single time. Trimming took 7 bases from V and 4 from J, leaving 16 bases between them. Per germline, CDR1 SEHNR and CDR2 FQNEAQ (reference sequence). CDR3 length: 14 residues. This TCR came from a man between 18 and 29 years old in good health. The sequenced sample was blood. The genes are TRBV7-9 and TRBJ1-1, with D possibly matching TRBD1 (6 bases). The CDR3 region is CASIRERGLTEAFF. DNA of the CDR3: TGTGCCAGCATTCGGGAGCGGGGGCTCACTGAAGCTTTCTTT.